This T cell receptor beta chain stems from a study of Graves' ophthalmopathy and Graves' hyperthyroidism (dated by TCRdb to the late 2010s). Concerning the study at large: Peripheral blood was collected at initial diagnosis, prior to any treatment. TCR beta repertoire signatures were used to distinguish Graves' ophthalmopathy from Graves' hyperthyroidism and to predict progression to ophthalmopathy. In total, some 140 blood samples were TCR-sequenced: some 40 ophthalmopathy, over 70 hyperthyroidism and about 17 hyperthyroidism-to-ophthalmopathy patients. To explore V-J signatures that separate ophthalmopathy from hyperthyroidism, a discovery set of about a hundred patients was enrolled, consisting of fewer than 45 with ophthalmopathy and some 56 with stable hyperthyroidism. For independent validation, a separate cohort was made up of about 18 hyperthyroidism patients plus 17 patients who later progressed from hyperthyroidism to ophthalmopathy. In roughly 6 hyperthyroidism patients, the T-cell repertoire of thyroid tissue was compared with the T-cell repertoire of blood. Following sample collection, hyperthyroidism patients were given methimazole at a starting dose of 30 mg daily, and ophthalmopathy patients were given high-dose intravenous methylprednisolone. For training and testing, the 100 or so patients in the discovery cohort were randomly divided in a 7:3 ratio. General conclusions and limits of the study: Ophthalmopathy was separated from stable hyperthyroidism by the 13-signature model with about 88% sensitivity and approximately 84% specificity in cross-validation and with 80%/75% in the test set. Most expanded thyroid clonotypes with a frequency above 0.001 also appeared in blood, which suggests that blood repertoires may reflect the immune response in the thyroid. No statistical method was used to predetermine the sample size, and group allocation was not hidden from the investigators. In validation, the model predicted ophthalmopathy progression with 55% to 71% sensitivity and 72.22% specificity; more than ten predicted patients were CT-confirmed with GO in a median of around 6 months.

Turning to this clonotype: Its antigen is currently not known. No base-level quality is on record; no much larger clone is a single base apart.

The CDR3 runs 12 amino acids, cysteine and phenylalanine included. Only the CDR3 region is kept as DNA, spanning 36 bases read in frame from base 1. V lost 5 bases and J lost 6 bases; the stretch between them is 10 bases long. CDR1 is given as MNHNS and CDR2 as SASEGT, both from the germline V gene. A patient counted as having stable hyperthyroidism if there was no progression to ophthalmopathy within 18 months of follow-up. Hyperthyroidism patients were newly diagnosed, were aged 18 to 65 years, and had a disease duration under 2 months. Patients with other autoimmune diseases, uncontrolled infections, pregnancy or lactation were excluded. Diagnosis relied on clinical symptoms, serum thyroxine, TRAb, thyroid ultrasound and orbital computed tomography. Ficoll-Paque density gradient centrifugation was used to isolate PBMCs from about 9 ml of fresh peripheral blood. Trizol reagent was used to extract the total RNA, and its quality was then checked on an Agilent 2100 Bioanalyzer.

For repertoire sequencing, TCR beta CDR3 regions were amplified from RNA transcripts. The first round was an RT-PCR using HTBI primers with the Qiagen OneStep RT-PCR kit, and this first round was followed by a second-round multiplex PCR, then size selection and purification. Libraries were sequenced on an Illumina HiSeq2000 using paired-end 100 bp reads. The study's own analysis went as follows. SOAPnuke was used to process the reads, throwing out any read that had adapters, had uncalled bases, had a mean Phred below 15, or lacked an exact constant-primer or identifier match. High-quality paired reads were merged with COPE v1.2.5. Clonotypes were defined as unique nucleotide sequences and were aligned to IMGT TRB V, D and J references using MiTCR v1.1. Only V-J combinations with frequency above 0.0001 were analysed, covering approximately 99% of repertoires. For each V-J combination, a TCR clonal expansion and chaos score was defined as F50 clonal expansion divided by the chaos observed in the TCRdist matrix. Welch's t-statistics and random forest were used to reduce features to about a dozen V-J combinations, which were fed into a naive Bayes classifier. The similarity between thyroid and blood repertoires was quantified using the Morisita-Horn index. Using fastp at Q25 and MiXCR, TCRdb reprocessed the public reads and kept productive beta chains. Rows merge per CDR3 protein into single entries with the most common DNA and genes. The authors' filters were not applied to this entry. The sample table shows a few hundred thousand distinct CDR3 sequences, and 20% to 25% are seen once. The ten largest make up roughly 3% of the sample.

The V gene is TRBV6-1 and the J gene is TRBJ1-2, with the identity of the D gene unclear. Source material: peripheral blood. The receptor's source is a woman aged 18-29 years with stable Graves' hyperthyroidism. Donor details come from another sample of the same person, matched by shared clones. The DNA sequence is given as TGTGCCAGCAGTCAAGACGGGAATGGCTACACCTTC. It is translated as CASSQDGNGYTF.